Listed here are 18 T cell receptor beta chains from one sample, sequenced in a study of blood T cell repertoires in COVID-19. Some clones are missing from TCRdb's copy, which holds only in-frame ones; the method was immunoSEQ multiplex PCR. The data show about 190,000 clones, more than 85% seen once. The sequenced sample was peripheral blood. The receptors were gathered from a man aged 25 to 40 with acute or convalescent COVID-19.

The CDR3 bases are TGTGCCAGCAGTGAACAGGGTGACTATGGCTACACCTTC. This translates into CASSEQGDYGYTF. The chain recombines TRBV2 with TRBJ1-2, with D possibly TRBD1 on 5 matching bases. From germline, CDR1 is SNHLY and CDR2 FYNNEI. V shed 2 bases and J shed 3 bases, with 7 bases lying between them. CDR3 length: 13 amino acids. The complete variable domain, with remaining parts taken from reference TRBV2 and TRBJ1-2, reads EPEVTQTPSHQVTQMGQEVILRCVPISNHLYFYWYRQILGQKVEFLVSFYNNEISEKSEIFDDQFSVERPDGSNFTLKIRSTKLEDSAMYFCASSEQGDYGYTFGSGTRLTVV.

This rearrangement joins TRBV6-5 to TRBJ2-1, with 8 bases identical to TRBD2. Germline CDR1 reads MNHEY; CDR2 reads SVGAGI. Trimming took 10 bases from V and 9 from J; bases not matched to a gene: 14. The CDR3 sequence is 14 residues long. This CDR3 is CATRHTGGRTEQFF. The CDR3 DNA sequence: TGTGCCACCCGGCACACGGGGGGGCGTACTGAGCAGTTCTTC.

The sample holds one count of this clone. The V gene is TRBV28, the J gene TRBJ1-5, with D perhaps TRBD1 (5 bases). The CDR3 is 16 residues long. CDR1 is MDHEN and CDR2 is SYDVKM in the germline V gene. Deletions cut 0 bases from V and 9 bases from J, with 18 bases between. Here the CDR3 DNA reads TGTGCCAGCAGTTTATGGAGTCAGGGAAAGGGTCGGCCCCAGCATTTT. It specifies CASSLWSQGKGRPQHF.

This chain joins TRBV5-4 and TRBJ1-2, with no clear D. This CDR3 is built from 14 residues. CDR1 SGHNT and CDR2 YYREEE come from the germline V gene (reference sequence). V was shortened by 0 bases and J by 0 bases, with 6 bases between the two germline ends. The CDR3 nucleotides are TGTGCCAGCAGCTTGGACAGAACTAACTATGGCTACACCTTC. Its protein product is CASSLDRTNYGYTF.

The chain couples TRBV7-9 to TRBJ1-2; D not certain. V was pared by 5 bases and J by 4 bases, with 14 bases between. The CDR3 consists of 14 residues. Germline V gives CDR1 SEHNR, CDR2 FQNEAQ (reference sequence). CDR3 nucleotide sequence: TGTGCCAGCAGCCAAACAACCCGGGGCTATGGCTACACCTTC. It translates to CASSQTTRGYGYTF.

The chain carries TRBV7-9 and TRBJ1-1; 8 nucleotides match TRBD1. Losses at the gene ends were 4 bases for V and 5 bases for J; bases not matched to a gene: 9. This CDR3 has 15 amino acids. In germline, CDR1 is SEHNR, CDR2 FQNEAQ (reference sequence). CDR3 DNA sequence: TGTGCCAGCAGCTCGCGACAGGGGTTGGATACTGAAGCTTTCTTT. It is translated as CASSSRQGLDTEAFF.

The chain joins TRBV6-5 to TRBJ2-2, with D possibly being TRBD1 (5 bases). CDR1 MNHEY and CDR2 SVGAGI come from the germline V gene. There are 14 residues in the CDR3. Trimming removed 4 bases from V and 2 bases from J, with 8 bases in between. This CDR3 is CASSSGHNTGELFF. The CDR3 coding sequence is TGTGCCAGCAGTTCCGGACATAACACCGGGGAGCTGTTTTTT.

V gene TRBV28 combines with J gene TRBJ1-5, with 9 bases aligning to TRBD1. Germline lookup yields CDR1 MDHEN and CDR2 SYDVKM. Trimming at V came to 6 bases and at J to 7 bases, leaving 7 bases not matched to a gene. There are 14 residues in the CDR3. The CDR3 DNA reads TGTGCCAGCAGGTCAACAGGGGGCGAACAGCCCCAGCATTTT. Its translation is CASRSTGGEQPQHF.

This clone showed up just once. The chain uses TRBV27 and TRBJ2-2; tentatively, D is TRBD2 (6 bases). The CDR3 contains 16 residues. Germline assignment: CDR1 MNHEY and CDR2 SMNVEV (reference sequence). Trimming removed 2 bases from V and 6 bases from J, with 16 bases in between. For the CDR3, the DNA is TGTGCCAGCAGTTTAAGTAGGGTTAGCGGCCCCGGGGAGCTGTTTTTT. This sequence encodes CASSLSRVSGPGELFF.

The chain combines TRBV5-1 with TRBJ1-5; 10 bases agree with TRBD1. The length of the CDR3 is 14 residues. The V gene's germline CDR1 is SGHRS and CDR2 YFSETQ. V was pared by 3 bases and J by 9 bases, with 6 bases of the junction left unmatched. CDR3 bases: TGCGCCAGCAGCTGGGGACAGGGGAGAGGGCCCCAGCATTTT. Amino acid sequence: CASSWGQGRGPQHF.

The rearrangement uses TRBV18 and TRBJ2-7; unclear D gene. Deletions cut 4 bases from V and 5 bases from J, with 12 bases between. Germline V lookup: CDR1 KGHSH, CDR2 LQKENI. The CDR3 loop spans 13 amino acids. CDR3 sequence (DNA): TGTGCCAGCTCACTATCGCATACAAACGAGCAGTACTTC. This encodes CASSLSHTNEQYF.

The chain has TRBV2 and TRBJ2-5; no firm D call. The V gene's germline CDR1 is SNHLY and CDR2 FYNNEI. The V end was cut by 6 bases, the J end by 5 bases, with 7 bases between. The length of the CDR3 is 11 residues. The CDR3 DNA follows: TGTGCCAGCAGGGAGAGGGAGACCCAGTACTTC. Protein: CASRERETQYF.

This clone was seen a single time. The CDR3 DNA reads as TGTGCCAGCAGCTCTGGGACTAGCGGGGGGTTCTCCACCGGGGAGCTGTTTTTT. Its protein product is CASSSGTSGGFSTGELFF. The genes are TRBV5-4 and TRBJ2-2; 15 bases align to TRBD2. The J segment lost 4 bases and the V segment lost 3 bases, leaving 7 bases of the junction unmatched. Per the germline V gene, CDR1 is SGHNT and CDR2 is YYREEE (reference sequence). The CDR3 extends over 18 amino acids.

The chain couples TRBV7-9 to TRBJ1-5; D gene uncertain. Trimming took 5 bases from V and 1 from J, leaving 12 bases between them. Looked up from germline, CDR1 is SEHNR and CDR2 is FQNEAQ (reference sequence). This CDR3 spans 15 amino acids. CDR3 DNA: TGTGCCAGCAGCCTAGGAGACACCAGCAATCAGCCCCAGCATTTT. It yields the protein CASSLGDTSNQPQHF.

The chain recombines TRBV28 with TRBJ1-5; unclear D gene. The germline CDR1 and CDR2 sequences are MDHEN and SYDVKM. With 10 bases removed from V and 0 bases from J, the gap between germline ends came to 13 bases. This CDR3 comprises 14 residues. The CDR3 region has the DNA TGTGCCACCCGGGGAAGGTATAGCAATCAGCCCCAGCATTTT. It specifies CATRGRYSNQPQHF.

This chain links TRBV30 with TRBJ1-6; D remains unclear. The germline CDR1 and CDR2 sequences are GTSNPN and SVGIG (reference sequence). Trimming took 4 bases from V and 8 from J, leaving 15 bases between them. CDR3 length: 14 amino acids. As DNA, the CDR3 is TGTGCCTGGAATTCAGGACTGGGGTATTCACCCCTCCACTTT. Translation: CAWNSGLGYSPLHF.

This sequence joins TRBV7-9 and TRBJ1-1; TRBD1 agrees at 7 bases. The CDR3 is made up of 14 amino acids. Germline V gene data show CDR1 as SEHNR and CDR2 as FQNEAQ (reference sequence). J was trimmed by 1 base and V by 2 bases; bases with no gene match: 1. The CDR3 loop is CASSLHRGNTEAFF. The CDR3 DNA sequence: TGTGCCAGCAGCTTACACAGGGGGAACACTGAAGCTTTCTTT.

The chain couples TRBV4-1 to TRBJ1-1; D unclear. V lost 6 bases to trimming and J lost 0 bases, with 8 bases between them. Germline CDR1 and CDR2: MGHRA and YSYEKL. The CDR3 length is 13 residues. CDR3 DNA: TGCGCCAGCAGGCCGGGGTTGAACACTGAAGCTTTCTTT. It specifies CASRPGLNTEAFF.